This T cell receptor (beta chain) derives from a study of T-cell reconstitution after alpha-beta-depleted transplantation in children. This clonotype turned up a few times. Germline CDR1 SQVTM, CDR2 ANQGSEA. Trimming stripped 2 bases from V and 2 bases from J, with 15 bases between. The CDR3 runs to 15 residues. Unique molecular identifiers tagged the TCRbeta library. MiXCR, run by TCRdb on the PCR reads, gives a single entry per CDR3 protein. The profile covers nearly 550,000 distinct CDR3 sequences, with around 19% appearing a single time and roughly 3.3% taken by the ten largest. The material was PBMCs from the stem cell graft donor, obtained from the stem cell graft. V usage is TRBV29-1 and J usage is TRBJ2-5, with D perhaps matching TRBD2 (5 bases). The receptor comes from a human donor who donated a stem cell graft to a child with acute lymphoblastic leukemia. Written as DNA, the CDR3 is TGCAGCGTTGAACACGTATCGGGCGGGCAAGAGACCCAGTACTTC. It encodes CSVEHVSGGQETQYF.